The 29 T cell receptor beta chains listed next were all sequenced from one sample in a study of blood T cell repertoires in COVID-19. Method: immunoSEQ multiplex PCR; TCRdb's copy keeps in-frame clones and lacks some. Seen here are 150,000 to 200,000 clones, around 85% observed once, and the top ten hold 2.5% to 4%. Sequencing was carried out using peripheral blood. The source of these receptors is a human donor with acute or convalescent COVID-19. The donor label of this sample is uncertain.

A few counts support this clone. The V call is TRBV11-1, the J call TRBJ1-3, with D hard to call. Germline V CDR1 and CDR2: SGHAT, FQDESV (reference sequence). V lost 3 bases and J lost 3, with 3 bases in between. This CDR3 region has 12 residues. The CDR3 sequence: CASSFNGNTIYF. The CDR3 coding sequence is TGTGCCAGCAGCTTTAATGGAAACACCATATATTTT.

This clone was counted many times. The chain links TRBV7-6 to TRBJ1-4; no clear D gene. CDR1 is SGHVS, CDR2 FNYEAQ, per germline. The CDR3 loop spans 17 amino acids. Deletions cut 4 bases from V and 7 bases from J, with 22 bases between. The CDR3 coding sequence is TGTGCCAGCAGCTCGCGATGGACTCCTGGGAATAGTGAAAAACTGTTTTTT. It encodes CASSSRWTPGNSEKLFF.

The chain uses TRBV7-2 and TRBJ1-2, with a weak D call TRBD1 (5 bases). Germline V gives CDR1 SGHTA, CDR2 FQGNSA. V lost 4 bases and J 2 bases, leaving 14 bases between the germline ends. The CDR3 contains 15 residues. CDR3: CASSSNLRGNYGYTF. CDR3 sequence (DNA): TGTGCCAGCAGCTCCAATCTCCGGGGGAACTATGGCTACACCTTC.

V and J are TRBV5-1 and TRBJ2-3; D perhaps matches TRBD2 (6 bases). Germline CDR1 reads SGHRS; CDR2 reads YFSETQ. The CDR3 runs 14 residues. Trimming cost V 7 bases and J 0 bases, with 12 bases left between them. The CDR3 sequence: CASRREASTDTQYF. The CDR3 coding sequence is TGCGCCAGCCGGAGGGAGGCTAGCACAGATACGCAGTATTTT.

The J gene is TRBJ2-3, the V gene TRBV6-1; weak D call: TRBD2 (5 bases). The CDR3 consists of 15 residues. Trimming took 1 base from V and 4 from J, leaving 12 bases between them. Germline-derived CDR1 and CDR2 are MNHNS and SASEGT. The CDR3 loop reads CASSEVKTDSDTQYF. In DNA form, the CDR3 reads TGTGCCAGCAGTGAAGTTAAGACGGACTCAGATACGCAGTATTTT.

This rearrangement joins TRBV29-1 to TRBJ2-5; weak D call: TRBD2 (6 bases). The V end lost 4 bases, the J end lost 1 base, and 10 bases lay between the germline ends. Germline CDR1 SQVTM, CDR2 ANQGSEA. The CDR3 consists of 13 residues. This CDR3 reads CSVGGASQETQYF. CDR3 nucleotides: TGCAGCGTTGGCGGGGCCAGCCAAGAGACCCAGTACTTC.

CDR3 in DNA: TGCGCCAGCAGCGGGACTAGCGGGGTCTCCTACGAGCAGTACTTC. It encodes CASSGTSGVSYEQYF. V and J are TRBV5-1 and TRBJ2-7; 13 bases match TRBD2. The CDR3 is made up of 15 amino acids. V dropped 4 bases and J dropped 0; count of bases not matched to a gene: 1. The germline V gene encodes CDR1 SGHRS and CDR2 YFSETQ.

The chain carries TRBV5-4 and TRBJ1-1, with a weak D call TRBD1 (5 bases). The CDR3 contains 14 residues. Between the trimmed V and J ends, which lost 3 bases and 2 bases, there was a span of 11 bases. Germline loops: CDR1 SGHNT, CDR2 YYREEE (reference sequence). CDR3 bases: TGTGCCAGCAGCTCGCCCAGGGTCAACACTGAAGCTTTCTTT. Protein sequence: CASSSPRVNTEAFF.

This clone turned up a few times. The rearrangement links TRBV7-2 to TRBJ2-7, with 7 positions matching TRBD1. Germline CDR1 SGHTA, CDR2 FQGNSA. This CDR3 is 13 amino acids long. J gave up 0 bases and V 4 bases, and 0 bases lay outside the gene matches. The CDR3 nucleotides read TGTGCCAGCAGCTGGGACAGCTCCTACGAGCAGTACTTC. Translating gives CASSWDSSYEQYF.

J is TRBJ2-2 and V is TRBV24-1; TRBD2 agrees at 9 bases. V lost 2 bases to trimming and J lost 6 bases; unmatched junction nucleotides: 6. Germline CDR1 KGHDR, CDR2 SFDVKD. The CDR3 is 16 amino acids. DNA of the CDR3: TGTGCCACCAGTGATTCCCAGCGGGGGGTCCCCGGGGAGCTGTTTTTT. It translates to CATSDSQRGVPGELFF.

This clone was recorded only once. The V gene is TRBV4-1, the J gene TRBJ1-5; TRBD1 agrees at 9 bases. Germline V gene sequence: CDR1 MGHRA, CDR2 YSYEKL. V dropped 3 bases and J dropped 5; count of bases not matched to a gene: 17. The CDR3 consists of 19 residues. The CDR3 reads CASSHIGTGPPLRDQPQHF. In DNA form, the CDR3 reads TGCGCCAGCAGCCACATCGGGACAGGGCCCCCTTTAAGGGATCAGCCCCAGCATTTT.

V usage is TRBV5-1 and J usage is TRBJ2-7, with 8 bases aligning to TRBD2. This CDR3 region has 16 residues. V trimming: 4 bases; J trimming: 0 bases; junction bases outside the gene matches: 9. Germline CDR1 and CDR2: SGHRS and YFSETQ. The CDR3 loop is CASSEGVRGDSYEQYF. The CDR3, as DNA: TGCGCCAGCAGCGAGGGGGTGCGGGGGGACTCCTACGAGCAGTACTTC.

Turning to this clone: One junction end does not reproduce the germline sequence, and a read error may be involved. V gene TRBV4-2 combines with J gene TRBJ2-5; 12 nucleotides match TRBD2. This CDR3 has 17 amino acids. Germline-derived CDR1 and CDR2 are LGHNA and YNFKEQ. The CDR3 region has the DNA TGTGCCAGCAGCCGGACCCCTAGCGGGGGGGGCGAGGAGACTCAGTACTTC. Translation gives CASSRTPSGGGEETQYF.

For the CDR3, the DNA is TGTGCCAGCAGTTCAGGGAACCGCGGTGGCTACACCTTC. It translates to CASSSGNRGGYTF. The rearrangement uses TRBV28 and TRBJ1-2; perhaps TRBD1 as D (5 bases). Trimming removed 4 bases from V and 7 bases from J, with 13 bases in between. The CDR3 is 13 residues long. Germline values: CDR1 MDHEN, CDR2 SYDVKM.

This clone was observed a few times. The V gene is TRBV3-1 (or the pseudogene TRBV3-2), the J gene TRBJ1-2; 7 bases are shared with TRBD1. After removal of 4 bases from V and 2 bases from J, the junction contained 10 bases not matched to a gene. CDR3 size: 16 residues. The germline V gene has CDR1 LGHDT and CDR2 YNNKEL (reference sequence). The CDR3: CASSLLTTGRNYGYTF. Here the CDR3 DNA reads TGTGCCAGCAGCCTCCTGACGACAGGGAGGAACTATGGCTACACCTTC.

The J gene is TRBJ1-2, the V gene TRBV29-1, with 7 bases matching TRBD1. Trimming cost V 2 bases and J 4 bases; bases outside gene matches: 10. The CDR3 totals 15 residues. Germline V gene sequence: CDR1 SQVTM, CDR2 ANQGSEA. DNA for the CDR3: TGCAGCGTTGAACCCCTGACGGGGACAGCCTATGGCTACACCTTC. Its protein product is CSVEPLTGTAYGYTF.

The CDR3 region is CASSQQGIPNYGYTF. For the CDR3, the DNA is TGTGCCAGCAGCCAACAGGGAATCCCTAACTATGGCTACACCTTC. This chain links TRBV4-2 with TRBJ1-2; D is possibly TRBD1 (5 bases). CDR1 is LGHNA, CDR2 YNFKEQ, per germline. The CDR3 loop spans 15 amino acids. The V and J ends lost 2 bases and 0 bases respectively, with 10 bases between them.

This sequence joins TRBV6-5 and TRBJ1-2; a weak D match, TRBD1 (5 bases). V was clipped by 5 bases and J by 8 bases, with 21 bases between them. Germline CDR1 and CDR2: MNHEY and SVGAGI. The CDR3 runs to 15 residues. CDR3 amino acids: CASSIRQPRRWGYTF. CDR3 DNA: TGTGCCAGCAGTATCCGACAGCCACGAAGGTGGGGCTACACCTTC.

The chain has TRBV11-3 and TRBJ2-5; no clear D. Trimming shortened V by 0 bases and J by 4 bases, and 9 bases separated the two germline ends. CDR1 is SGHNT and CDR2 is YENEEA in the germline V gene. CDR3 length equals 14 residues. CDR3 sequence: CASSLDPGGETQYF. The CDR3 DNA sequence: TGTGCCAGCAGCTTAGACCCGGGTGGAGAGACCCAGTACTTC. Complete variable domain (other parts from reference TRBV11-3 and TRBJ2-5): EAGVVQSPRYKIIEKKQPVAFWCNPISGHNTLYWYLQNLGQGPELLIRYENEEAVDDSQLPKDRFSAERLKGVDSTLKIQPAELGDSAVYLCASSLDPGGETQYFGPGTRLLVL.

The gene calls are TRBV5-4 and TRBJ2-6; D is possibly TRBD2 (6 bases). This CDR3 is 17 amino acids long. V lost 3 bases, J lost 4 bases, and 17 bases lay in between. Germline V gene sequence: CDR1 SGHNT, CDR2 YYREEE (reference sequence). DNA for the CDR3: TGTGCCAGCAGCTCACCTAGCGAGCGACCCGGGGCCAACGTCCTGACTTTC. Translating it yields CASSSPSERPGANVLTF.

The chain recombines TRBV29-1 with TRBJ2-7; 9 positions agree with TRBD1. With 4 bases clipped from V and 5 bases from J, the junction kept 3 bases outside the gene matches. The germline CDR1 and CDR2 sequences are SQVTM and ANQGSEA. The CDR3 is 12 residues long. DNA for the CDR3: TGCAGCGTTGGCAGGGACAGGGACGAGCAGTACTTC. Its protein is CSVGRDRDEQYF.

J is TRBJ1-1 and V is TRBV5-4; D ambiguous. Germline loops: CDR1 SGHNT, CDR2 YYREEE (reference sequence). CDR3 length: 15 amino acids. V lost 0 bases and J lost 0, with 9 bases in between. The CDR3 is CASSLGQPMNTEAFF. CDR3 DNA sequence: TGTGCCAGCAGCTTGGGGCAACCGATGAACACTGAAGCTTTCTTT. The whole variable domain, remainder taken from reference TRBV5-4 and TRBJ1-1, is ETGVTQSPTHLIKTRGQQVTLRCSSQSGHNTVSWYQQALGQGPQFIFQYYREEENGRGNFPPRFSGLQFPNYSSELNVNALELDDSALYLCASSLGQPMNTEAFFGQGTRLTVV.

The CDR3 nucleotides read TGTGCCAGCAGTGAGGACAGGACCTATGGCTACACCTTC. It translates to CASSEDRTYGYTF. This rearrangement joins TRBV2 to TRBJ1-2, with TRBD1 matching 7 bases. The V segment lost 3 bases and the J segment 4 bases; nucleotides outside the gene matches: 2. The germline V gene has CDR1 SNHLY and CDR2 FYNNEI. The CDR3 is 13 residues long.

The chain uses TRBV19 and TRBJ1-6, with 8 bases identical to TRBD1. Losses at the gene ends were 2 bases for V and 7 bases for J; bases not matched to a gene: 4. This CDR3 is built from 15 residues. Germline values: CDR1 LNHDA, CDR2 SQIVND (reference sequence). CDR3: CASSIRQGLNSPLHF. As DNA, the CDR3 is TGTGCCAGTAGTATAAGACAGGGGCTAAATTCACCCCTCCACTTT.

V and J are TRBV10-1 and TRBJ2-5, with D possibly TRBD1 on 5 matching bases. Trimming pared 0 bases from V and 1 base from J, leaving 6 bases between. The V gene's germline CDR1 is WNHNN and CDR2 SYGVQD (reference sequence). The CDR3 length is 14 residues. CDR3 sequence: CASSESGAQETQYF. For the CDR3, the DNA is TGCGCCAGCAGTGAGTCAGGGGCCCAAGAGACCCAGTACTTC.

The chain uses TRBV6-1 and TRBJ2-7; TRBD1 agrees at 10 bases. Germline assignment: CDR1 MNHNS and CDR2 SASEGT. The CDR3 is made up of 16 amino acids. V was pared by 4 bases and J by 6 bases, with 12 bases of the junction left unmatched. The CDR3 loop reads CASSANLGTGVPEQYF. In DNA form, the CDR3 reads TGTGCCAGCAGTGCAAACTTAGGGACAGGGGTTCCCGAGCAGTACTTC.

The chain has TRBV4-1 and TRBJ2-1, with a weak D call TRBD2 (6 bases). This CDR3 contains 17 residues. Germline assignment: CDR1 MGHRA and CDR2 YSYEKL. V was trimmed by 4 bases and J by 1 base, leaving 17 bases between them. CDR3 bases: TGCGCCAGCAGCCTCCCTGCGGGCGGGGTTTCCTACAATGAGCAGTTCTTC. Protein sequence: CASSLPAGGVSYNEQFF.

This clone has a handful of counts. This rearrangement joins TRBV30 to TRBJ2-1, with 12 bases aligning to TRBD1. The CDR3 runs to 16 residues. Germline lookup yields CDR1 GTSNPN and CDR2 SVGIG (reference sequence). J gave up 4 bases and V 0 bases, and 4 bases lay outside the gene matches. CDR3: CAWSVGTGGPYNEQFF. The DNA for the CDR3 is TGTGCCTGGAGTGTGGGGACAGGGGGCCCGTACAATGAGCAGTTCTTC.

In its sample, this clone was seen once. The chain combines TRBV7-2 with TRBJ1-2, with 9 nucleotides matching TRBD1. Germline CDR1 reads SGHTA; CDR2 reads FQGNSA. CDR3 length: 14 amino acids. V trimming: 5 bases; J trimming: 8 bases; junction bases outside the gene matches: 9. The CDR3 is CASSTGTGTWGYTF. Written as DNA, the CDR3 is TGTGCCAGCAGCACCGGGACAGGGACATGGGGCTACACCTTC.